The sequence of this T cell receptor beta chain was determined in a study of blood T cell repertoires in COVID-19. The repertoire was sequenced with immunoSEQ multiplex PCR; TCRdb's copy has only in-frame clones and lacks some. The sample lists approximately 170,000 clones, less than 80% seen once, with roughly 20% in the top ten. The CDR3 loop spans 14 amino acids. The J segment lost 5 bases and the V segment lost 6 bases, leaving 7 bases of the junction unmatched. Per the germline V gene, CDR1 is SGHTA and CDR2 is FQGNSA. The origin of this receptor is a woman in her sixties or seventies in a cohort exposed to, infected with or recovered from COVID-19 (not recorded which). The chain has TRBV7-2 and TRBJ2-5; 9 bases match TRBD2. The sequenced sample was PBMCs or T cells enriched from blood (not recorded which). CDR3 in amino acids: CASSMSSGGETQYF. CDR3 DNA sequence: TGTGCCAGCAGTATGTCCAGCGGGGGGGAGACCCAGTACTTC.